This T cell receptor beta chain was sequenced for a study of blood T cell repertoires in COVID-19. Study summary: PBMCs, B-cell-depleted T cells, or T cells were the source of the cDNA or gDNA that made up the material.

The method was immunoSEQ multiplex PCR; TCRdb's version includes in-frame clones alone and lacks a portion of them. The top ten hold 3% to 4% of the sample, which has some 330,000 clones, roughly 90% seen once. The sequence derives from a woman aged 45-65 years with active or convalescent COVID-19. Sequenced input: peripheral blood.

The CDR3 nucleotides read TGTGCCAGCAGTGAAGGAAGCGGGAGGGGAGGTAGCGGGGAGCTGTTTTTT. As protein: CASSEGSGRGGSGELFF. The V and J genes are TRBV2 and TRBJ2-2; 10 positions match TRBD2. CDR1 and CDR2 from the germline V gene are SNHLY and FYNNEI. Trimming took 1 base from V and 7 from J; bases not matched to a gene: 9. The CDR3 sequence is 17 residues long.